The 19 T cell receptor beta chains reported below all come from one sample, sequenced in a study of tumour-infiltrating T cells in Burkitt lymphoma. Assay used: immunoSEQ multiplex PCR; TCRdb lists only in-frame clones, some missing. The sample has approximately 14,000 clones, approximately 83% seen once. Sequenced: tumor tissue. The receptors shown here come from a human donor with diffuse large B-cell lymphoma.

Written as DNA, the CDR3 is TGTGCCAGCAGTCCTTCAGGGACCGAGCAGTTCTTC. Translation gives CASSPSGTEQFF. The chain is built from TRBV6-5 and TRBJ2-1; D may correspond to TRBD1 or TRBD2 (5 bases each). From germline, CDR1 is MNHEY and CDR2 SVGAGI. With 5 bases removed from V and 10 bases from J, the gap between germline ends came to 12 bases. This CDR3 has 12 residues.

CDR3 in amino acids: CSVEDPVLYEQYF. CDR3 bases: TGCAGCGTTGAAGATCCGGTCCTCTACGAGCAGTACTTC. This sequence joins TRBV29-1 and TRBJ2-7, with D unclear. Trimming took 0 bases from V and 3 from J, leaving 9 bases between them. The CDR3 has 13 amino acids. The germline V gene encodes CDR1 SQVTM and CDR2 ANQGSEA.

This rearrangement joins TRBV6-6 to TRBJ2-7; TRBD1 is a possible D gene (6 bases). The CDR3 has 15 residues. The germline gives CDR1 MNHNY, CDR2 SVGAGI (reference sequence). Trimming pared 4 bases from V and 2 bases from J, leaving 15 bases between. CDR3 DNA: TGTGCCAGCAGTTCCCTGGACAGTGAGCCCTACGAGCAGTACTTC. Translation: CASSSLDSEPYEQYF.

The CDR3 region is CASSVVRDSEQYF. Here the CDR3 DNA reads TGTGCCAGTAGTGTAGTCCGGGACTCTGAGCAGTACTTC. The chain employs TRBV19 and TRBJ2-7; weak D call: TRBD2 (6 bases). The V end was cut by 5 bases, the J end by 7 bases, with 15 bases between. The germline V gene has CDR1 LNHDA and CDR2 SQIVND (reference sequence). CDR3 length: 13 residues.

The chain couples TRBV6-7 to TRBJ2-2; 8 nucleotides line up with TRBD1. TRBV6-7 falls under the ORF class, with uncertain function. This CDR3 has 16 residues. The V segment lost 2 bases and the J segment 5 bases; nucleotides outside the gene matches: 7. The CDR3 region has the DNA TGTGCCAGCAGTTACCTGGACAGGGTAATGACCGGGGAGCTGTTTTTT. This sequence encodes CASSYLDRVMTGELFF.

This sequence joins TRBV7-6 and TRBJ1-5; the match to TRBD1 covers 8 bases. The CDR3 length is 14 residues. Germline-derived CDR1 and CDR2 are SGHVS and FNYEAQ. V lost 5 bases to trimming and J lost 5 bases; unmatched junction nucleotides: 5. Here the CDR3 reads CASSPDRDDQPQHF. In nucleotides, the CDR3 is TGTGCCAGCAGCCCGGACAGGGATGATCAGCCCCAGCATTTT.

In regard to this clone: Within the sample, other DNA sequences also encode this same CDR3. The chain couples TRBV5-1 to TRBJ1-1; D possibly corresponds to TRBD1 (6 bases). CDR3 length equals 14 residues. Deletions cut 5 bases from V and 2 bases from J, with 13 bases between. The germline V gene has CDR1 SGHRS and CDR2 YFSETQ. The chain's CDR3 is CASSLAGDNTEAFF. The CDR3 bases are TGCGCCAGCAGTTTAGCAGGGGACAACACTGAAGCTTTCTTT. Complete variable domain (other parts from reference TRBV5-1 and TRBJ1-1): KAGVTQTPRYLIKTRGQQVTLSCSPISGHRSVSWYQQTPGQGLQFLFEYFSETQRNKGNFPGRFSGRQFSNSRSEMNVSTLELGDSALYLCASSLAGDNTEAFFGQGTRLTVV.

V is TRBV19 and J is TRBJ2-7; D unresolved. The germline V gene encodes CDR1 LNHDA and CDR2 SQIVND (reference sequence). The germline V and J ends were trimmed by 3 bases and 4 bases, with 10 bases remaining between them. This CDR3 contains 13 residues. In nucleotides, the CDR3 is TGTGCCAGTAGTATGGCCCCATCTTACGAGCAGTACTTC. Translation: CASSMAPSYEQYF.

The chain is built from TRBV7-8 and TRBJ2-3; D ambiguous. The CDR3 spans 15 residues. V lost 2 bases and J 3 bases, leaving 12 bases between the germline ends. Germline loops: CDR1 SGHVS, CDR2 FQNEAQ. The CDR3 DNA is TGTGCCAGCAGCTTATGGGGTCTTGGTACAGATACGCAGTATTTT. This gives the protein CASSLWGLGTDTQYF.

The CDR3 spells CASSDFNHIREQYF. DNA of the CDR3: TGTGCCAGCAGCGACTTTAATCATATTAGAGAGCAGTACTTC. The chain links TRBV6-1 to TRBJ2-7; D gene ambiguous. The CDR3 runs 14 residues. Trimming shortened V by 6 bases and J by 7 bases, and 19 bases separated the two germline ends. Germline V CDR1 and CDR2: MNHNS, SASEGT.

This clone has just one count. The chain employs TRBV7-2 and TRBJ2-7, with TRBD2 matching 13 bases. The germline V gene encodes CDR1 SGHTA and CDR2 FQGNSA. The CDR3 runs 15 residues. Germline trimming cut 3 bases from V and 5 bases from J; bases unmatched to any gene: 4. Written as DNA, the CDR3 is TGTGCCAGCAGCTTGGCAGGACTAGCGGGAGACGAGCAGTACTTC. Residues: CASSLAGLAGDEQYF.

The chain employs TRBV12-5 and TRBJ2-1; the match to TRBD1 covers 10 bases. Germline lookup yields CDR1 LGHNT and CDR2 FRNRAP. V gave up 5 bases and J gave up 9 bases; unmatched junction bases: 10. CDR3 length: 15 amino acids. The chain's CDR3 is CASGDGQGVNGEQFF. CDR3 DNA: TGTGCTAGTGGTGATGGACAGGGGGTTAATGGTGAGCAGTTCTTC.

J is TRBJ2-3 and V is TRBV29-1; the match to TRBD2 covers 7 bases. Germline trimming cut 6 bases from V and 1 base from J; bases unmatched to any gene: 10. The CDR3 sequence is 15 residues long. Per the germline V gene, CDR1 is SQVTM and CDR2 is ANQGSEA. For the CDR3, the DNA is TGCAGCGTGGGTAAGGCGGGAGTCGGCACAGATACGCAGTATTTT. This translates into CSVGKAGVGTDTQYF.

V usage is TRBV7-9 and J usage is TRBJ1-3, with D tentatively TRBD1 (6 bases). Per the germline V gene, CDR1 is SEHNR and CDR2 is FQNEAQ (reference sequence). This CDR3 is 15 amino acids long. V lost 3 bases and J 2 bases, leaving 11 bases between the germline ends. The CDR3 sequence: CASSFSTGTGNTIYF. The CDR3 coding sequence is TGTGCCAGCAGCTTCAGTACAGGGACTGGAAACACCATATATTTT.

This clone has just one count. V usage is TRBV6-4 and J usage is TRBJ2-3, with D hard to call. The germline V gene has CDR1 MRHNA and CDR2 SNTAGT. The V gene lost 1 base and the J gene lost 3 bases, with 2 bases spanning the gap. The CDR3 is 12 amino acids. The CDR3 DNA sequence: TGTGCCAGCAGTGACTTGACAGATACGCAGTATTTT. Protein sequence: CASSDLTDTQYF.

V gene TRBV2 combines with J gene TRBJ1-4; D is perhaps TRBD1 (5 bases). Trimming removed 4 bases at V and 4 bases at J, with 7 bases between. There are 13 residues in the CDR3. Per the germline V gene, CDR1 is SNHLY and CDR2 is FYNNEI. CDR3: CASSGDHNEKLFF. The CDR3 coding sequence is TGTGCCAGCAGTGGGGACCATAATGAAAAACTGTTTTTT. The full variable domain, in which reference TRBV2 and TRBJ1-4 provide the parts outside the CDR3, is EPEVTQTPSHQVTQMGQEVILRCVPISNHLYFYWYRQILGQKVEFLVSFYNNEISEKSEIFDDQFSVERPDGSNFTLKIRSTKLEDSAMYFCASSGDHNEKLFFGSGTQLSVL.

This clone occurred a few times. The V call is TRBV27, the J call TRBJ1-1; D ambiguous. This CDR3 comprises 13 residues. CDR1 is MNHEY, CDR2 SMNVEV, per germline (reference sequence). Trimming removed 3 bases at V and 2 bases at J, with 7 bases between. In DNA, the CDR3 is TGTGCCAGCAGTTTCGTCAAAAACACTGAAGCTTTCTTT. It translates to CASSFVKNTEAFF.

J is TRBJ1-4 and V is TRBV15; D gene ambiguous. Per germline, CDR1 LNHNV and CDR2 YYDKDF (reference sequence). This CDR3 is built from 16 residues. The V end lost 0 bases, the J end lost 4 bases, and 12 bases lay between the germline ends. Written as DNA, the CDR3 is TGTGCCACCAGCAGAGATCTTGGCCAGCTTAATGAAAAACTGTTTTTT. It is translated as CATSRDLGQLNEKLFF.

A single count supports this clone. V is TRBV10-3 and J is TRBJ2-3, with 11 bases identical to TRBD2. The CDR3 length is 15 residues. Germline values: CDR1 ENHRY, CDR2 SYGVKD. V lost 6 bases, J lost 1 base, and 3 bases stayed unmatched. As DNA, the CDR3 is TGTGCCATCAGGGCGACTAGCGGGGGCACAGATACGCAGTATTTT. Protein: CAIRATSGGTDTQYF.